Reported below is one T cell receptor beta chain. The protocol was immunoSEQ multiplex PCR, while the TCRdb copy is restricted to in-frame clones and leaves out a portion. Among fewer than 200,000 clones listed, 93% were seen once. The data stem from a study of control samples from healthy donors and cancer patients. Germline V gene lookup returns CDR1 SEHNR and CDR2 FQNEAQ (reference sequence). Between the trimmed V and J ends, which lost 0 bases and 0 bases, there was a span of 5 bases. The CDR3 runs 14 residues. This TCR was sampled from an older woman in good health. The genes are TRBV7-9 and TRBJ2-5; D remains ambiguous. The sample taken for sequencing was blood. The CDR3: CASSLAADQETQYF. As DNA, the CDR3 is TGTGCCAGCAGCTTAGCGGCAGACCAAGAGACCCAGTACTTC. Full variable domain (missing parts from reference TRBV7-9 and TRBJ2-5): DTGVSQNPRHKITKRGQNVTFRCDPISEHNRLYWYRQTLGQGPEFLTYFQNEAQLEKSRLLSDRFSAERPKGSFSTLEIQRTEQGDSAMYLCASSLAADQETQYFGPGTRLLVL.